The 27 T cell receptor beta chains presented below share a single source sample, sequenced in a study of cytomegalovirus exposure and HLA in healthy donors. Data came from immunoSEQ multiplex PCR; TCRdb stores just in-frame clones and leaves some out. The sample holds tens of thousands of clones, 93% seen once. Sequencing input: PBMCs. The receptors were sampled from a woman aged 25 to 45 in good health and CMV-seronegative.

The rearrangement links TRBV16 to TRBJ1-1; 7 bases fit TRBD1. The V gene end was trimmed by 4 bases and the J gene end by 4 bases; junction bases not matched to a gene: 6. CDR3 length: 14 residues. Germline values: CDR1 KGHSY, CDR2 FQNENV. In nucleotides, the CDR3 is TGTGCCAGCAGCCGACCGACAGGGCTCACTGAAGCTTTCTTT. Protein product: CASSRPTGLTEAFF. The whole variable domain, filled in from reference TRBV16 and TRBJ1-1, reads GEEVAQTPKHLVRGEGQKAKLYCAPIKGHSYVFWYQQVLKNEFKFLISFQNENVFDETGMPKERFSAKCLPNSPCSLEIQATKLEDSAVYFCASSRPTGLTEAFFGQGTRLTVV.

This sequence joins TRBV29-1 and TRBJ2-7; 10 bases align to TRBD1. The trim removed 8 bases at V and 6 bases at J, leaving 4 bases unmatched. The CDR3 covers 11 residues. Germline V gene data show CDR1 as SQVTM and CDR2 as ANQGSEA. The CDR3 loop reads CSHGTGVEQYF. The CDR3 region has the DNA TGCAGCCATGGGACAGGGGTCGAGCAGTACTTC.

The chain joins TRBV2 to TRBJ1-2, with 9 nucleotides matching TRBD1. The CDR3 contains 12 residues. The V gene's germline CDR1 is SNHLY and CDR2 FYNNEI. J was trimmed by 2 bases and V by 8 bases; bases with no gene match: 0. Written as DNA, the CDR3 is TGTGCCAGCGGACAGGGGAACTATGGCTACACCTTC. The encoded protein is CASGQGNYGYTF.

The rearrangement links TRBV7-8 to TRBJ2-3, with D maybe TRBD2 (6 bases). V was pared by 1 base and J by 0 bases, with 20 bases between. Germline loops: CDR1 SGHVS, CDR2 FQNEAQ. This CDR3 region has 19 residues. CDR3: CASSLEFGGIAKSTDTQYF. In DNA form, the CDR3 reads TGTGCCAGCAGCTTAGAGTTTGGGGGGATAGCCAAGAGCACAGATACGCAGTATTTT.

The chain has TRBV19 and TRBJ2-1, with 9 positions matching TRBD2. V was pared by 8 bases and J by 3 bases, with 5 bases of the junction left unmatched. The length of the CDR3 is 14 residues. Germline V lookup: CDR1 LNHDA, CDR2 SQIVND (reference sequence). Here the CDR3 DNA reads TGTGCCAGTTCCCAGCGGGGGGTCTACAATGAGCAGTTCTTC. This encodes CASSQRGVYNEQFF.

V gene TRBV30 combines with J gene TRBJ1-6; 7 bases fit TRBD1. Germline values: CDR1 GTSNPN, CDR2 SVGIG (reference sequence). After removal of 7 bases from V and 3 bases from J, the junction contained 6 bases not matched to a gene. The CDR3 is 14 residues long. CDR3 DNA: TGTGCCTTGCAACAGGGGATCTATAATTCACCCCTCCACTTT. It specifies CALQQGIYNSPLHF.

The J gene is TRBJ1-1, the V gene TRBV10-1, with a possible D match to TRBD1 (5 bases). The CDR3 totals 18 residues. Between the trimmed V and J ends, which lost 0 bases and 0 bases, there was a span of 17 bases. Germline V gene sequence: CDR1 WNHNN, CDR2 SYGVQD (reference sequence). The CDR3 reads CASSESSKWGVMNTEAFF. The DNA of the CDR3 is TGCGCCAGCAGTGAGTCTTCGAAGTGGGGGGTGATGAACACTGAAGCTTTCTTT.

The chain joins TRBV19 to TRBJ1-6; 7 bases match TRBD1. The CDR3 runs 12 residues. Germline values: CDR1 LNHDA, CDR2 SQIVND (reference sequence). Unmatched junction bases numbered 3, after V lost 6 bases and J lost 10 bases. DNA of the CDR3: TGTGCCAGTAGGCAGGACAGGTCACCCCTCCACTTT. Translation: CASRQDRSPLHF.

The chain is built from TRBV9 and TRBJ1-3, with 7 nucleotides matching TRBD1. V shed 3 bases and J 4 bases; nucleotides not matched to a gene: 16. The CDR3 is made up of 18 amino acids. Germline CDR1 and CDR2: SGDLS and YYNGEE. The CDR3 protein is CASSAGQDRFYEGNTIYF. CDR3 in DNA: TGTGCCAGCAGCGCAGGACAGGATCGCTTCTACGAGGGAAACACCATATATTTT.

The V gene is TRBV6-5, the J gene TRBJ1-2, with 10 positions matching TRBD1. The CDR3 has 16 residues. The ends lost 2 bases at V and 4 bases at J; junction bases unmatched: 7. CDR1 MNHEY and CDR2 SVGAGI come from the germline V gene. This CDR3 is CASSYAGQGGTYGYTF. Written as DNA, the CDR3 is TGTGCCAGCAGTTACGCCGGACAGGGGGGTACCTATGGCTACACCTTC.

The J gene is TRBJ2-3, the V gene TRBV4-1, with 7 nucleotides matching TRBD2. The ends lost 2 bases at V and 2 bases at J; junction bases unmatched: 7. CDR1 and CDR2 (germline): MGHRA, YSYEKL. CDR3 length: 16 residues. The CDR3 DNA reads as TGCGCCAGCAGCCAACGAGTAGCGGGTTCCACAGATACGCAGTATTTT. Encoded protein: CASSQRVAGSTDTQYF.

The chain has TRBV29-1 and TRBJ2-1; weak D call: TRBD2 (7 bases). The CDR3 runs to 11 residues. V was shortened by 7 bases and J by 8 bases, with 12 bases between the two germline ends. The germline CDR1 and CDR2 sequences are SQVTM and ANQGSEA. The CDR3 bases are TGCAGCGCTGGGAGGGGGTATGAGCAGTTCTTC. Translated, it gives CSAGRGYEQFF.

The V and J genes are TRBV18 and TRBJ1-4; 11 positions match TRBD1. The V and J ends lost 6 bases and 0 bases, in that order; junction bases with no gene match: 9. CDR1 and CDR2 from the germline V gene are KGHSH and LQKENI. The CDR3 has 18 residues. The CDR3 reads CASSPIGQGASTNEKLFF. The CDR3 DNA sequence: TGTGCCAGCTCCCCAATCGGACAGGGGGCGTCAACTAATGAAAAACTGTTTTTT. The complete variable domain, with remaining parts taken from reference TRBV18 and TRBJ1-4, reads NAGVMQNPRHLVRRRGQEARLRCSPMKGHSHVYWYRQLPEEGLKFMVYLQKENIIDESGMPKERFSAEFPKEGPSILRIQQVVRGDSAAYFCASSPIGQGASTNEKLFFGSGTQLSVL.

The chain has TRBV9 and TRBJ1-3; D ambiguous. The germline V and J ends were trimmed by 4 bases and 0 bases, with 8 bases remaining between them. The CDR3 runs to 14 residues. Germline V lookup: CDR1 SGDLS, CDR2 YYNGEE. CDR3 coding DNA: TGTGCCAGCAGCAACCGCGACTCTGGAAACACCATATATTTT. It is translated as CASSNRDSGNTIYF.

The chain carries TRBV27 and TRBJ1-2; 8 bases match TRBD1. The ends lost 5 bases at V and 8 bases at J; junction bases unmatched: 13. Germline V gene lookup returns CDR1 MNHEY and CDR2 SMNVEV (reference sequence). This CDR3 contains 15 residues. As DNA, the CDR3 is TGTGCCAGCAGTAACTTCCAGGGGGCGGCGGGGGGCTACACCTTC. Translation gives CASSNFQGAAGGYTF.

The chain couples TRBV5-1 to TRBJ2-1, with 7 bases that match TRBD2. Germline V gene sequence: CDR1 SGHRS, CDR2 YFSETQ. This CDR3 has 16 amino acids. V dropped 3 bases and J dropped 2; count of bases not matched to a gene: 8. The CDR3 bases are TGCGCCAGCAGCTCTCGACTAGCAGCCCCCTACAATGAGCAGTTCTTC. Translation: CASSSRLAAPYNEQFF.

The V and J genes are TRBV5-1 and TRBJ2-2, with 11 bases identical to TRBD1. CDR3 length: 14 amino acids. V gave up 7 bases and J gave up 1 base; unmatched junction bases: 0. Germline V gives CDR1 SGHRS, CDR2 YFSETQ. CDR3 sequence reads: CASGTGGNTGELFF. In DNA form, the CDR3 reads TGCGCCAGCGGGACAGGGGGGAACACCGGGGAGCTGTTTTTT.

V and J are TRBV7-8 and TRBJ2-7, with 7 bases identical to TRBD1. The CDR3 is 14 residues long. CDR1 is SGHVS and CDR2 is FQNEAQ in the germline V gene. The J segment lost 4 bases and the V segment lost 5 bases, leaving 8 bases of the junction unmatched. CDR3: CASSQDRVWYEQYF. CDR3 DNA: TGTGCCAGCAGCCAAGACAGGGTTTGGTACGAGCAGTACTTC.

The V call is TRBV5-1, the J call TRBJ2-1; 7 positions match TRBD1. CDR3 length: 15 amino acids. Looked up from germline, CDR1 is SGHRS and CDR2 is YFSETQ. Trimming removed 3 bases from V and 2 bases from J; junction bases left unmatched: 5. Here the CDR3 reads CASSWGDRAYNEQFF. The DNA of the CDR3 is TGCGCCAGCAGCTGGGGCGACAGGGCCTACAATGAGCAGTTCTTC.

This clone occurred once. The chain recombines TRBV19 with TRBJ1-4; D unresolved. The germline gives CDR1 LNHDA, CDR2 SQIVND (reference sequence). V lost 4 bases and J 16 bases, leaving 7 bases between the germline ends. The CDR3 has 9 amino acids. DNA of the CDR3: TGTGCCAGTAGTACCATGGCGTTTTTT. The encoded protein is CASSTMAFF.

V is TRBV2 and J is TRBJ2-3, with D possibly being TRBD2 (6 bases). The CDR3 loop spans 15 amino acids. The V end was cut by 5 bases, the J end by 3 bases, with 15 bases between. Germline assignment: CDR1 SNHLY and CDR2 FYNNEI. For the CDR3, the DNA is TGTGCCAGCAGTCAATTCGGGAGTAGGACAGATACGCAGTATTTT. It specifies CASSQFGSRTDTQYF.

This sequence joins TRBV7-2 and TRBJ2-7; 10 bases line up with TRBD2. Germline assignment: CDR1 SGHTA and CDR2 FQGNSA. The CDR3 is 17 residues long. The trim removed 0 bases at V and 0 bases at J, leaving 5 bases unmatched. The CDR3 DNA reads as TGTGCCAGCAGCTTAGCGGGTAGCGGGAGGAACTCCTACGAGCAGTACTTC. This encodes CASSLAGSGRNSYEQYF.

The gene calls are TRBV28 and TRBJ1-2; D is uncertain. V gave up 7 bases and J gave up 0 bases, with 9 bases separating them. Germline CDR1 MDHEN, CDR2 SYDVKM. This CDR3 has 13 amino acids. The CDR3 spells CASTRGANYGYTF. For the CDR3, the DNA is TGTGCCAGCACCCGAGGAGCTAACTATGGCTACACCTTC.

CDR3 sequence: CASSMQPGGSYEQYF. The CDR3 DNA is TGTGCCAGTAGTATGCAACCAGGGGGCTCCTACGAGCAGTACTTC. This rearrangement joins TRBV19 to TRBJ2-7, with 7 bases fitting TRBD1. Germline values: CDR1 LNHDA, CDR2 SQIVND (reference sequence). The V and J ends lost 3 bases and 0 bases, in that order; junction bases with no gene match: 5. This CDR3 region has 15 residues.

V gene TRBV21-1 combines with J gene TRBJ2-2; the listed D gene, TRBD1, was not tested against the DNA. TRBV21-1 is labeled a pseudogene. The CDR3 is made up of 14 amino acids. CDR3 bases: TGTGCCAGCAACAAAGGACAGGGGTCCGGGGAGCTGTTTTTT. Translation: CASNKGQGSGELFF.

The chain is built from TRBV5-1 and TRBJ1-1; 9 nucleotides agree with TRBD1. CDR3 length equals 14 residues. CDR1 is SGHRS and CDR2 is YFSETQ in the germline V gene. V was clipped by 4 bases and J by 3 bases; unmatched bases: 4. The CDR3 protein is CASSIRQGDTEAFF. For the CDR3, the DNA is TGCGCCAGCAGCATTCGACAGGGGGACACTGAAGCTTTCTTT.

The rearrangement uses TRBV6-1 and TRBJ1-2; TRBD1 aligns across 7 bases. This CDR3 is built from 10 residues. With V trimmed by 9 bases and J by 7 bases, 2 bases remained unmatched. Germline assignment: CDR1 MNHNS and CDR2 SASEGT. In DNA, the CDR3 is TGTGCCAGTTACAGGGGTGGCTACACCTTC. Its translation: CASYRGGYTF.